This T cell receptor (beta chain) comes out of a study of blood T cell repertoires in COVID-19. Study information: Samples representing acute and convalescent COVID-19 were sourced from the United States, Italy and Spain. Sources were T cells, B-cell-depleted T cells, or PBMCs; the material itself was cDNA or gDNA.

Germline-derived CDR1 and CDR2 are SGHDN and FVKESK. The CDR3 extends over 14 amino acids. Germline trimming cut 4 bases from V and 7 bases from J; bases unmatched to any gene: 9. The authors' processing: Nucleated cell counts were estimated from reference gene primer amplification. The method was immunoSEQ multiplex PCR; TCRdb's version includes in-frame clones alone and lacks a portion of them. V, J and clone size are those of that table, while D and trimming were read from the DNA. The table lists fewer than 100,000 clones, approximately 78% of them singletons. The chain combines TRBV14 with TRBJ1-1, with 7 nucleotides matching TRBD1. What was sequenced was peripheral blood. The TCR was taken from a human donor in a cohort sampled during active COVID-19. CDR3 sequence reads: CASSRRTGRDEAFF. The CDR3 DNA reads as TGTGCCAGCAGCCGGAGGACAGGACGGGATGAAGCTTTCTTT. Looking up the rest from reference TRBV14 and TRBJ1-1 gives the full variable domain: EAGVTQFPSHSVIEKGQTVTLRCDPISGHDNLYWYRRVMGKEIKFLLHFVKESKQDESGMPNNRFLAERTGGTYSTLKVQPAELEDSGVYFCASSRRTGRDEAFFGQGTRLTVV.